These T cell receptor beta chains were read from a single sample in a study of patients and donors after allogeneic stem cell transplantation. One entry per CDR3 protein results from TCRdb running MiXCR on the RT-PCR reads. The repertoire holds more than 850,000 distinct CDR3 sequences, with roughly 17% as singletons. Sequenced sample: blood, either unsorted or a sorted T cell fraction (not recorded which). The receptors derive from a human donor who was either an allogeneic HSCT recipient or a stem cell or donor lymphocyte infusion donor (not recorded which). It is not recorded whose cells these are; they may come from a transplant donor. Each CDR3 is given with its conserved first and last residue. Each record gives: CDR3 length, D gene, V gene, clone size, J gene, CDR3 DNA, CDR3 protein. D genes are given only for firm matches. Not every row has a clone size; where given, it reads once, few, many or a size class.

18	-	TRBV27	few	TRBJ2-1	TGTGCCAGCAGCCGTTCTTCCGGGACCAAGAGCTCCTACAATGAGCAGTTCTTC	CASSRSSGTKSSYNEQFF
15	-	TRBV19	few	TRBJ2-2	TGTGCCAGTAGTATAGCGGGTGGCCGCACCGGGGAGCTGTTTTTT	CASSIAGGRTGELFF
15	TRBD2	TRBV7-6	few	TRBJ2-1	TGTGCCAGCAGCTTAGTTAGCGGGACCCACAATGAGCAGTTCTTC	CASSLVSGTHNEQFF
16	TRBD2	TRBV24-1	-	TRBJ2-1	TGTGCCACCAGTAAAACGGGGGGACTTTCCTACAATGAGCAGTTCTTC	CATSKTGGLSYNEQFF
13	-	TRBV30	-	TRBJ1-1	TGTGCCTGGAGTTTTGCAAGGTCCACTGAAGCTTTCTTT	CAWSFARSTEAFF
17	TRBD2	TRBV6-5	-	TRBJ2-7	TGTGCCAGCAGTTACCCCTCATCTAGCGGGAAAAGGGACGAGCAGTACTTC	CASSYPSSSGKRDEQYF
13	-	TRBV20-1	-	TRBJ2-3	TGCAGTGCCACCCCGGAGGGCACAGATACGCAGTATTTT	CSATPEGTDTQYF
17	TRBD2	TRBV7-2	many	TRBJ2-3	TGTGCCAGCAGCTTAGGTCTAGCGGGGGGTAGCACAGATACGCAGTATTTT	CASSLGLAGGSTDTQYF
15	-	TRBV20-1	-	TRBJ1-1	TGCAGTGCTAGGCCCCTCGGCAGGCTGAACACTGAAGCTTTCTTT	CSARPLGRLNTEAFF
14	-	TRBV19	-	TRBJ1-5	TGTGCCAGTAGTATCTCTCCCGGCAATCAGCCCCAGCATTTT	CASSISPGNQPQHF
14	-	TRBV7-3	-	TRBJ2-1	TGTGCCAGCAGCGGGGACGGGGGTTTGGATGAGCAGTTCTTC	CASSGDGGLDEQFF
15	-	TRBV3-1	few	TRBJ1-6	TGTGCCAGCAGCCAAGACGGATCCTATAATTCACCCCTCCACTTT	CASSQDGSYNSPLHF
16	TRBD2	TRBV4-1	few	TRBJ2-1	TGCGCCAGCAGCCAACCGGGACTAGACCTCTACAATGAGCAGTTCTTC	CASSQPGLDLYNEQFF
16	-	TRBV4-1	-	TRBJ2-7	TGCGCCAGCAGCCAATTAATTGGACAGAGCTCCTACGAGCAGTACTTC	CASSQLIGQSSYEQYF
14	-	TRBV7-6	many	TRBJ2-2	TGTGCCAGCAGCCTCCGTGCGAACACCGGGGAGCTGTTTTTT	CASSLRANTGELFF
16	-	TRBV4-1	-	TRBJ2-4	TGCGCCAGCAGCCAAGGTAGTGCGTTTACCAAAAACATTCAGTACTTC	CASSQGSAFTKNIQYF
15	-	TRBV14	-	TRBJ1-4	TGTGCCAGCAGCCATCGAGGACAGATAAATGAAAAACTGTTTTTT	CASSHRGQINEKLFF
16	TRBD2	TRBV4-1	-	TRBJ2-3	TGCGCCAGCAGCCAACTCAAGATCGGAGGGGAGGGTACGCAGTATTTT	CASSQLKIGGEGTQYF
14	TRBD1	TRBV5-6	-	TRBJ1-1	TGTGCCAGCAGCTCTACAGGGGGATTCACTGAAGCTTTCTTT	CASSSTGGFTEAFF
16	-	TRBV4-3	-	TRBJ2-7	TGCGCCAGCAGCCAAGACACTAGAACCCAGATCTACGAGCAGTACTTC	CASSQDTRTQIYEQYF
13	TRBD1	TRBV27	-	TRBJ2-7	TGTGCCAGCAGTGTAGCCTGGACAGGCGAGCAGTACTTC	CASSVAWTGEQYF
13	-	TRBV29-1	-	TRBJ1-1	TGCAGCGTTGTTTCAGTACCGAACACTGAAGCTTTCTTT	CSVVSVPNTEAFF
17	TRBD2	TRBV7-9	-	TRBJ2-7	TGTGCCAGCAGCTTAGGTGGACTAGCGGGAGGGAAATACGAGCAGTACTTC	CASSLGGLAGGKYEQYF
15	TRBD1	TRBV7-9	-	TRBJ2-7	TGTGCCAGCAGCCCTAGGACAGGGGGTTACTACGAGCAGTACTTC	CASSPRTGGYYEQYF
11	-	TRBV12-3/TRBV12-4	-	TRBJ1-2	TGTGCCAGCACCTCCGGAGATGGCTACACCTTC	CASTSGDGYTF
14	-	TRBV6-5	once	TRBJ1-5	TGTGCCAGCAGTTACGATCCGGGAGTTCAGCCCCAGCATTTT	CASSYDPGVQPQHF
14	-	TRBV4-1	-	TRBJ1-1	TGCGCCAGCAGCCAAACAGCAATGAACACTGAAGCTTTCTTT	CASSQTAMNTEAFF
15	-	TRBV4-1	-	TRBJ1-5	TGCGCCAGCAGCCAAGAGCAGGGTTGGGGTCAGCCCCAGCATTTT	CASSQEQGWGQPQHF
14	-	TRBV20-1	few	TRBJ2-1	TGCAGTGGAGGGGGGGTGTCTTCCTACAATGAGCAGTTCTTC	CSGGGVSSYNEQFF
13	-	TRBV6-1	few	TRBJ1-2	TGTGCCAGCAGTGAAAGAACGTCCTATGGCTACACCTTC	CASSERTSYGYTF
13	-	TRBV20-1	few	TRBJ1-3	TGCAGTGCAGACATTTCAGGAGGTCACACCATATATTTT	CSADISGGHTIYF
15	TRBD1	TRBV12-3/TRBV12-4	few	TRBJ1-6	TGTGCCAGCAGTGGACAGGGGGTTGCCGGGTCACCCCTCCACTTT	CASSGQGVAGSPLHF
11	-	TRBV30	-	TRBJ1-4	TGTGCCTCGGACCGAGGTGAAAAACTGTTTTTT	CASDRGEKLFF
15	-	TRBV5-4	-	TRBJ2-7	TGTGCCAGCAGCTTGGGCCAGGTTGGGCTCTACGAGCAGTACTTC	CASSLGQVGLYEQYF
14	-	TRBV7-9	-	TRBJ1-2	TGTGCCAGCAGCTTAGTGGGACCCCTACAAGGCTACACCTTC	CASSLVGPLQGYTF
15	TRBD1	TRBV4-3	few	TRBJ1-2	TGCGCCAGCAGCCACCTCACCCAGGGGGACTATGGCTACACCTTC	CASSHLTQGDYGYTF
14	-	TRBV7-2	-	TRBJ2-7	TGTGCCAGCAGCTTAGAAGTCTCCTACTTCGAGCAGTACTTC	CASSLEVSYFEQYF
15	TRBD2	TRBV10-3	many	TRBJ2-7	TGTGCCATCAGTGACAGCGGGAGGGCCTCCTACGAGCAGTACTTC	CAISDSGRASYEQYF
14	-	TRBV7-9	few	TRBJ2-2	TGTGCCAGCAGCCAAAAGAGCGACACCGGGGAGCTGTTTTTT	CASSQKSDTGELFF
15	-	TRBV7-6	-	TRBJ2-1	TGTGCCAGCAGCCCCGGGACTCCCTCCTACAATGAGCAGTTCTTC	CASSPGTPSYNEQFF
14	TRBD1	TRBV9	-	TRBJ1-1	TGTGCCAGCAGCGGCGGACAGGGGGACACTGAAGCTTTCTTT	CASSGGQGDTEAFF
17	TRBD1	TRBV27	-	TRBJ2-3	TGTGCCAGCAGCCAACAACCCCCGGGACAGGGGGCAGATACGCAGTATTTT	CASSQQPPGQGADTQYF
14	-	TRBV5-1	few	TRBJ2-5	TGCGCCAGCAGCTTGGACCCAGACCAAGAGACCCAGTACTTC	CASSLDPDQETQYF
14	-	TRBV6-1	-	TRBJ1-1	TGTGCCAGCAGGGGGACGGGGACAATTACTGAAGCTTTCTTT	CASRGTGTITEAFF
17	TRBD1	TRBV11-3	-	TRBJ2-5	TGTGCCAGCAGCTTAGGGGCAAGGACAGGAATCGCTGAGACCCAGTACTTC	CASSLGARTGIAETQYF
13	TRBD1	TRBV12-3/TRBV12-4	many	TRBJ2-7	TGTGCCAGCAGTCGGGACAGGGCCTACGAGCAGTACTTC	CASSRDRAYEQYF
13	TRBD1	TRBV20-1	few	TRBJ1-2	TGCAGTGCTAGAGGAGGGACAGGGTATGGCTACACCTTC	CSARGGTGYGYTF
15	-	TRBV4-1	few	TRBJ2-2	TGCGCCAGCAGCCAAGATGAGGGAGTGGAGTGGGAGCTGTTTTTT	CASSQDEGVEWELFF
15	-	TRBV7-8	few	TRBJ2-6	TGTGCCAGCAGCGCTCGAAGCTCTGGGGCCAACGTCCTGACTTTC	CASSARSSGANVLTF
16	-	TRBV4-3	-	TRBJ2-7	TGCGCCAGCAGCCAAGATAGAACGGTCAGCTCCTACGAGCAGTACTTC	CASSQDRTVSSYEQYF
13	-	TRBV20-1	-	TRBJ2-7	TGCAGTGCTACGGGGCTGGGCCGGAACGAGCAGTACTTC	CSATGLGRNEQYF
14	TRBD1	TRBV27	few	TRBJ1-6	TGTGCCAGCAGTCTCAGGGGGCTTGGTTCACCCCTCCACTTT	CASSLRGLGSPLHF
13	-	TRBV9	many	TRBJ1-2	TGTGCCAGCAGCGTAGGTGAAAACTATGGCTACACCTTC	CASSVGENYGYTF